The entry below describes one T cell receptor (beta chain). Its antigen is still unknown. A quantity of about 0.5 to 1 ug RNA underwent reverse transcription using random hexamers. The TCR beta CDR3 was amplified by immunoSEQ multiplex PCR across 54 Vbeta, 13 Jbeta. TCRdb itself ran the immunoSEQ multiplex PCR reads through MiXCR, one entry per CDR3 protein. The data contain 110,000 or so distinct CDR3 sequences, roughly 96% of them seen just once; the ten biggest clones take up 0.096%. The record originates from a study of CD8 T cells in Susac syndrome. Germline CDR1 is LGHDT and CDR2 is YNNKEL (reference sequence). The CDR3 has 21 amino acids. Germline trimming cut 0 bases from V and 2 bases from J; bases unmatched to any gene: 21. Study-level results: As the study acknowledged, the number of individuals in its TCR sequencing and HLA analysis was relatively small.

The study sequenced TCR beta in blood CD8+ and CD4+ T cells. Negative isolation yielded CD4+ and CD8+ T cells, and FACS enriched TEMRA cells. The V call is TRBV3-1, the J call TRBJ2-7; 8 bases agree with TRBD2. Sequencing was carried out using CD4+ T cells from PBMCs. The receptor was derived from a human donor in good health. The CDR3 bases are TGTGCCAGCAGCCAAGAAAGTCGGCGTGCGGGGGGCCTCTCCCGAGCCTACGAGCAGTACTTC. Its protein is CASSQESRRAGGLSRAYEQYF.